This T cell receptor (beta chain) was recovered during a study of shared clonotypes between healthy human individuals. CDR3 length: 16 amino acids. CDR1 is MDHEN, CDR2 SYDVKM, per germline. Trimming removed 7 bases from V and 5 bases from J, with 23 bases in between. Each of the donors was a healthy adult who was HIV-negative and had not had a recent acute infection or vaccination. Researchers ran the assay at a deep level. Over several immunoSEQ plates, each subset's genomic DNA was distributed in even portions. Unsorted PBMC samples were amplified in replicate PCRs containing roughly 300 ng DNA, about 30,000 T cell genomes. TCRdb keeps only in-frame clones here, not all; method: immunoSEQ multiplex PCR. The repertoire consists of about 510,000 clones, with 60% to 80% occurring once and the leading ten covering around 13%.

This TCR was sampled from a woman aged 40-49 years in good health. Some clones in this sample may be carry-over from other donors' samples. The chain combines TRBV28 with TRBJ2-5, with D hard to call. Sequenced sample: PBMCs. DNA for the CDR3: TGTGCCAGCACCTCCCTTCGCGGCCCCTCTGGGGAGACCCAGTACTTC. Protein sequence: CASTSLRGPSGETQYF.